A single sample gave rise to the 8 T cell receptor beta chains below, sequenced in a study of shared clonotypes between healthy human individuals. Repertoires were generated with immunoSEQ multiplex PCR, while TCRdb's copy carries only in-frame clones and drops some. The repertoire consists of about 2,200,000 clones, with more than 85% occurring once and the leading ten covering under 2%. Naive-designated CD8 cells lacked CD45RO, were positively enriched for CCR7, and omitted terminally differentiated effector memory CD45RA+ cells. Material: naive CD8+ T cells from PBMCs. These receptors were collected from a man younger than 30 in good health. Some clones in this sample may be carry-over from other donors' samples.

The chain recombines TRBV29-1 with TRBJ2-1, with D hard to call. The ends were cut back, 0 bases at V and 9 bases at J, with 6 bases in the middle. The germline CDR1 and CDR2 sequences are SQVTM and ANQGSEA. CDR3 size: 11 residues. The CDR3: CSVEEYVEQFF. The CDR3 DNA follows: TGCAGCGTTGAAGAATACGTTGAGCAGTTCTTC.

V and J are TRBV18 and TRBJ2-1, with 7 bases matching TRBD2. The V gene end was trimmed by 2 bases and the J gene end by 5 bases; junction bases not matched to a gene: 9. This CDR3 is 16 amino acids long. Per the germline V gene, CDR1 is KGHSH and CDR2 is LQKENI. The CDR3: CASSPTRLALDNEQFF. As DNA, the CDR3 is TGTGCCAGCTCACCAACCCGACTAGCTCTTGACAATGAGCAGTTCTTC.

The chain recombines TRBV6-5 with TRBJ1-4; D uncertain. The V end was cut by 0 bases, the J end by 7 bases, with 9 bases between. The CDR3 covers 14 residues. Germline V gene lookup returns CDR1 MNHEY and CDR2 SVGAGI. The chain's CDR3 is CASSYSAVGEKLFF. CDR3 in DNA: TGTGCCAGCAGTTACTCGGCGGTGGGTGAAAAACTGTTTTTT.

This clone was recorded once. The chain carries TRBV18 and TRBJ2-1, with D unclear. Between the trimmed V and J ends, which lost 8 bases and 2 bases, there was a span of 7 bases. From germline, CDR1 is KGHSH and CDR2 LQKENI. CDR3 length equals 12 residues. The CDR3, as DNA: TGTGCCAGCACATCGGCCTACAATGAGCAGTTCTTC. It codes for CASTSAYNEQFF. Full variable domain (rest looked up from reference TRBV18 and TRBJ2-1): NAGVMQNPRHLVRRRGQEARLRCSPMKGHSHVYWYRQLPEEGLKFMVYLQKENIIDESGMPKERFSAEFPKEGPSILRIQQVVRGDSAAYFCASTSAYNEQFFGPGTRLTVL.

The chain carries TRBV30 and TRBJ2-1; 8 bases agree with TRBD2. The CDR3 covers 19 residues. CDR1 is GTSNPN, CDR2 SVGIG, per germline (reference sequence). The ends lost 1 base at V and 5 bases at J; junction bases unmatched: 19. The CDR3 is CAWSGGWQREHGTHNEQFF. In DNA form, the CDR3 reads TGTGCCTGGAGTGGGGGGTGGCAGCGGGAGCACGGGACCCACAATGAGCAGTTCTTC. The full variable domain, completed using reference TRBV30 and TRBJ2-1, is SQTIHQWPATLVQPVGSPLSLECTVEGTSNPNLYWYRQAAGRGLQLLFYSVGIGQISSEVPQNLSASRPQDRQFILSSKKLLLSDSGFYLCAWSGGWQREHGTHNEQFFGPGTRLTVL.

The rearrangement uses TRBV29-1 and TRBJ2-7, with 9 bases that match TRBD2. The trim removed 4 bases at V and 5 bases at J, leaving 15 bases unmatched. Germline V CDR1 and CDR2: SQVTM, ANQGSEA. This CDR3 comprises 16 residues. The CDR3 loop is CSVAVFEVAGVHEQYF. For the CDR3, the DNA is TGCAGCGTTGCGGTATTCGAGGTAGCGGGAGTCCACGAGCAGTACTTC.

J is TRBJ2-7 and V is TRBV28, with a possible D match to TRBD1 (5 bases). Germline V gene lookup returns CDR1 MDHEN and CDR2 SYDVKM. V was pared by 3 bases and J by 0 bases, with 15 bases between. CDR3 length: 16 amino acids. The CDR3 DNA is TGTGCCAGCAGTTTTTACGGCAGGGCGAGCTCCTACGAGCAGTACTTC. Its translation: CASSFYGRASSYEQYF.

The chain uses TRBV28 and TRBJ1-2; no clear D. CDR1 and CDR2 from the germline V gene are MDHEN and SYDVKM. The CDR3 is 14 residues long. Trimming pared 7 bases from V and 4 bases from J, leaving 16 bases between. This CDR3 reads CASNPIGLGYGYTF. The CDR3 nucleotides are TGTGCCAGCAACCCTATAGGTTTAGGCTATGGCTACACCTTC.